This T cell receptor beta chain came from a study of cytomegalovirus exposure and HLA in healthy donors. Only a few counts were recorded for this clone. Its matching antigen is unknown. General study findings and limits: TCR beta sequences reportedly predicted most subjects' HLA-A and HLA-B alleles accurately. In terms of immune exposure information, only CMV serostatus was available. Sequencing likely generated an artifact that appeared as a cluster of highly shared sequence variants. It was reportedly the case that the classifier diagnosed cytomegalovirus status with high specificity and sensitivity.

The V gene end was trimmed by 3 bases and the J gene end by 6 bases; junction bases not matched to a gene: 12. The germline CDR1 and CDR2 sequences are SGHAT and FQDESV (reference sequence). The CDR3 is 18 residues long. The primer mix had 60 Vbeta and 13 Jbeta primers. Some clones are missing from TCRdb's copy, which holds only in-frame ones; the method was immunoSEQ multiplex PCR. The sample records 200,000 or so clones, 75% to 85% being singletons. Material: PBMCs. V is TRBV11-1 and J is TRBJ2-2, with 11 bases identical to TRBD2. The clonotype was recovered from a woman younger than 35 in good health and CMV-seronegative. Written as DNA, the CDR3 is TGTGCCAGCAGCTTCCCACGTAGCGGGAGGGCCTCGGCCGGGGAGCTGTTTTTT. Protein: CASSFPRSGRASAGELFF.